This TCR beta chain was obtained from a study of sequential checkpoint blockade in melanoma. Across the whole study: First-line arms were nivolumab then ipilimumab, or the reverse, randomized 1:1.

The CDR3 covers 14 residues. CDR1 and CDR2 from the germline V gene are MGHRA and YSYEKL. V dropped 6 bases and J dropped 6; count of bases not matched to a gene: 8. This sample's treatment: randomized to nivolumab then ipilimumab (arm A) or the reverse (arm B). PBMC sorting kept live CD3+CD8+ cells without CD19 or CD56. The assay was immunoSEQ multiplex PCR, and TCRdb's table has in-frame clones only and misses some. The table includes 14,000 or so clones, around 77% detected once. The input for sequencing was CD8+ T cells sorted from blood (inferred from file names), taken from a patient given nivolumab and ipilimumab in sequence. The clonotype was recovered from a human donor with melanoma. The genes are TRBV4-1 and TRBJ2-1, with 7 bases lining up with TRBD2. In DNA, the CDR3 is TGCGCCAGCAGTCCCGGACTAGTCGGCAATGAGCAGTTCTTC. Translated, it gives CASSPGLVGNEQFF.